This is a list of T cell receptor beta chains from one sample in a study of shared clonotypes between healthy human individuals. Assay used: immunoSEQ multiplex PCR; TCRdb lists only in-frame clones, some missing. The data hold 180,000 or so clones, with around 93% observed a single time. Sequenced: naive CD4+ T cells sorted from blood. These receptors all stem from a woman under 40 in good health. The CDR3 runs from the conserved cysteine through the conserved F or W. Each record gives: V gene, clone size, D gene, J gene, CDR3 DNA, CDR3 protein. D genes are given only for firm matches. Size is omitted from some rows. Given values are once, few, many or a class for expanded clones.

v_call: TRBV14; clone_size: .; d_call: .; j_call: TRBJ2-4; cdr3_nt: TGTGCCAGCAGCCAGAAAAACATTCAGTACTTC; cdr3_aa: CASSQKNIQYF
v_call: TRBV5-1; clone_size: .; d_call: .; j_call: TRBJ2-7; cdr3_nt: TGCGCCAGCACCCTCCGGGTGACAAAAGAGCAGTACTTC; cdr3_aa: CASTLRVTKEQYF
v_call: TRBV7-8; clone_size: .; d_call: .; j_call: TRBJ2-7; cdr3_nt: TGTGCCAGCAGTCCAACTAACCCAGGGAACTCCTACGAGCAGTACTTC; cdr3_aa: CASSPTNPGNSYEQYF
v_call: TRBV5-1; clone_size: once; d_call: TRBD1; j_call: TRBJ1-6; cdr3_nt: TGCGCCAGCAGCCCGGGACAGTATTATAATTCACCCCTCCACTTT; cdr3_aa: CASSPGQYYNSPLHF
v_call: TRBV6-1; clone_size: .; d_call: .; j_call: TRBJ2-7; cdr3_nt: TGTGCCAGCAGTGAATCGGGTTTCTACGAGCAGTACTTC; cdr3_aa: CASSESGFYEQYF
v_call: TRBV7-9; clone_size: .; d_call: .; j_call: TRBJ2-7; cdr3_nt: TGTGCCAGCAGCTACCTACAGGTCCGGGTTTCCGAGCAGTACTTC; cdr3_aa: CASSYLQVRVSEQYF
v_call: TRBV18; clone_size: .; d_call: .; j_call: TRBJ2-1; cdr3_nt: TGTGCCAGCTCACCAGGAAGCGGTTCCTACAATGAGCAGTTCTTC; cdr3_aa: CASSPGSGSYNEQFF
v_call: TRBV4-1; clone_size: .; d_call: TRBD2; j_call: TRBJ2-3; cdr3_nt: TGCGCCAGCAGCCAAGTCCAGGCCGGACTAGCGGGAGGGACAGATACGCAGTATTTT; cdr3_aa: CASSQVQAGLAGGTDTQYF
v_call: TRBV6-6; clone_size: .; d_call: .; j_call: TRBJ2-7; cdr3_nt: TGTGCCAGCAGTTACTCGAGGCCAGACGAGCAGTACTTC; cdr3_aa: CASSYSRPDEQYF
v_call: TRBV2; clone_size: once; d_call: TRBD1; j_call: TRBJ2-3; cdr3_nt: TGTGCCAGCACCGGCGGACAGGGTTGGTCGAGAGATACGCAGTATTTT; cdr3_aa: CASTGGQGWSRDTQYF
v_call: TRBV2; clone_size: .; d_call: .; j_call: TRBJ2-7; cdr3_nt: TGTGCCAGCAGTGGTCAGGGGAACGAGCAGTACTTC; cdr3_aa: CASSGQGNEQYF
v_call: TRBV28; clone_size: .; d_call: TRBD1; j_call: TRBJ1-1; cdr3_nt: TGTGCCAGCAGTTCCGGACAGGGGGCAAGCACTGAAGCTTTCTTT; cdr3_aa: CASSSGQGASTEAFF
v_call: TRBV2; clone_size: once; d_call: .; j_call: TRBJ1-6; cdr3_nt: TGTGCCAGCAGTGCATGGAACAGTCCGGATTCACCCCTCCACTTT; cdr3_aa: CASSAWNSPDSPLHF
v_call: TRBV5-1; clone_size: .; d_call: .; j_call: TRBJ2-5; cdr3_nt: TGCGCCAGCAGCCTAAAAGGGGGGAAAGAGACCCAGTACTTC; cdr3_aa: CASSLKGGKETQYF
v_call: TRBV5-1; clone_size: .; d_call: .; j_call: TRBJ1-2; cdr3_nt: TGCGCCAGCAGCTTGACTGGGGTTACTAACTATGGCTACACCTTC; cdr3_aa: CASSLTGVTNYGYTF
v_call: TRBV5-1; clone_size: .; d_call: .; j_call: TRBJ1-2; cdr3_nt: TGCGCCAGCAGCTTGGAACCAGCCCCCGAGGGCTACACCTTC; cdr3_aa: CASSLEPAPEGYTF
v_call: TRBV19; clone_size: .; d_call: .; j_call: TRBJ2-7; cdr3_nt: TGTGCCAGTAGTATCCCCGGACAGATATACGAGCAGTACTTC; cdr3_aa: CASSIPGQIYEQYF
v_call: TRBV28; clone_size: .; d_call: .; j_call: TRBJ1-4; cdr3_nt: TGTGCCACCACGACAAGAGGGGGGGCTAATGAAAAACTGTTTTTT; cdr3_aa: CATTTRGGANEKLFF
v_call: TRBV9; clone_size: few; d_call: TRBD2; j_call: TRBJ2-7; cdr3_nt: TGTGCCAGCAGCGTAGGCGTAGCGGGAAGCTACGAGCAGTACTTC; cdr3_aa: CASSVGVAGSYEQYF
v_call: TRBV28; clone_size: .; d_call: TRBD1; j_call: TRBJ2-1; cdr3_nt: TGTGCCAGCAGTCCCCAGGGGGCGGGGTTCGATGAGCAGTTCTTC; cdr3_aa: CASSPQGAGFDEQFF
v_call: TRBV30; clone_size: .; d_call: .; j_call: TRBJ1-1; cdr3_nt: TGTGCCTGGAACTATGTTGGGAACACTGAAGCTTTCTTT; cdr3_aa: CAWNYVGNTEAFF
v_call: TRBV7-9; clone_size: few; d_call: TRBD1; j_call: TRBJ1-2; cdr3_nt: TGTGCCAGCAGCCCGACAGGGGCGGACTATGGCTACACCTTC; cdr3_aa: CASSPTGADYGYTF
v_call: TRBV27; clone_size: .; d_call: TRBD1; j_call: TRBJ1-2; cdr3_nt: TGCTGCCGAGGGGGCGAGGTAGACGGCTACACCTTC; cdr3_aa: CCRGGEVDGYTF
v_call: TRBV18; clone_size: .; d_call: .; j_call: TRBJ2-7; cdr3_nt: TGTGCCAGCTCAGCTCGGGACTGGGACTACGAGCAGTACTTC; cdr3_aa: CASSARDWDYEQYF
v_call: TRBV2; clone_size: .; d_call: .; j_call: TRBJ2-1; cdr3_nt: TGTGCCAGCAGGGGATACAATGAGCAGTTCTTC; cdr3_aa: CASRGYNEQFF
v_call: TRBV5-1; clone_size: .; d_call: TRBD1; j_call: TRBJ2-7; cdr3_nt: TGCGCCAGCAGCCACAGGGGCCACGAGCAGTACTTC; cdr3_aa: CASSHRGHEQYF